This T cell receptor beta chain was profiled in a study of T cells in Graves' hyperthyroidism and ophthalmopathy. Authors of the study amplified TCR beta CDR3 regions from RNA transcripts. During a first-round RT-PCR of the TCR CDR3, the HTBI primer set was used. Via MiXCR, TCRdb re-called the multiplex PCR reads, giving one row per CDR3 protein. This table has hundreds of thousands of distinct CDR3 sequences, about 20% appearing once. Germline CDR1 reads MNHNS; CDR2 reads SASEGT. The CDR3 contains 16 residues. Germline trimming cut 2 bases from V and 0 bases from J; bases unmatched to any gene: 3. The sample taken for sequencing was blood. The source of this sequence is a man aged 40-49 years with Graves' ophthalmopathy. This sequence joins TRBV6-1 and TRBJ2-3; TRBD1 matches 9 bases. The CDR3 DNA reads as TGTGCCAGCAGTGAACGGGGGACAGGGAGCACAGATACGCAGTATTTT. Its translation is CASSERGTGSTDTQYF.